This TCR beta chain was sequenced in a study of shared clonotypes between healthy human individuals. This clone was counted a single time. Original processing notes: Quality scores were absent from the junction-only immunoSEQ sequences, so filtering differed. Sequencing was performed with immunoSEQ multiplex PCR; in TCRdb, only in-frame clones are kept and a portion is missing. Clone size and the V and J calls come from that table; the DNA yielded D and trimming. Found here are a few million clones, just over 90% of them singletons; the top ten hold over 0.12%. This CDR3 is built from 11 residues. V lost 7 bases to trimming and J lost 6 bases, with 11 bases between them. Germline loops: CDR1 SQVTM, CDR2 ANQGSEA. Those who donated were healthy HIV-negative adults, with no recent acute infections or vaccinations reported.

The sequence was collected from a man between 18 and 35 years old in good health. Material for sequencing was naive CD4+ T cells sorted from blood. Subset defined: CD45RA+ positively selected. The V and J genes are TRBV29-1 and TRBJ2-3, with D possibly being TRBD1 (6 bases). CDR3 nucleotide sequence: TGCAGCGCCGTCAGGGGCGATACGCAGTATTTT. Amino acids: CSAVRGDTQYF.